Given below is one TCR beta chain in context. The antigen is undetermined. This CDR3 has 14 amino acids. V lost 3 bases to trimming and J lost 4 bases, with 13 bases between them. These data belong to a study of T-cell memory formation after mild COVID-19. General study findings and limits: Cross-reactive memory apparently joined, as some responding clones appeared in pre-infection memory.

TCRdb redid the calling of the 5' RACE reads with MiXCR, one entry per CDR3 protein. There are some 82,000 distinct CDR3 sequences in the sample; 9.5% to 15% occur only once, and 35% to 50% lies in the top ten. The chain couples TRBV12-3 or TRBV12-4 to TRBJ2-7, with a tentative D call TRBD1 (5 bases). Material: PBMCs or a T cell subset sorted from them (not recorded which). This receptor was taken from a man younger than 30 who had mild COVID-19 (a few samples of this study predate the infection). Cell type and time point are not known. The CDR3 nucleotides read TGTGCCAGCAGTTTTGACAGTGGGGCATACGAGCAGTACTTC. Amino acids: CASSFDSGAYEQYF.